In its sample, the clone carrying this T cell receptor (beta chain) was seen many times. Its antigen is not identified. This sample is drawn from a study of regulatory T cells in long-lasting Graves disease. Time point meaning: persistent/refractory GD, antithyroid drugs over 5 years with positive TRAb. PBMCs provided the RNA from which the TCR library was made. Staff drew roughly 10 milliliters of peripheral blood into EDTA tubes. Findings and limits, study-wide: When disease was persistent, TRBV28, TRBJ1-2 and TRBJ2-5 were the favored segments.

CDR3 length: 17 residues. Germline V gene data show CDR1 as SGHTA and CDR2 as FQGNSA. The germline V and J ends were trimmed by 4 bases and 9 bases, with 25 bases remaining between them. HTBI primers from iRepertoire and Arm-PCR of CDR3 regions yielded the TCR beta libraries. Via MiXCR, TCRdb re-called the multiplex PCR reads, giving one row per CDR3 protein. The sample lists about 460,000 distinct CDR3 sequences, approximately 23% occurring once. The receptor comes from a female donor with Graves disease. The specimen was peripheral blood mononuclear cells (PBMCs), collected when the disease was refractory, from a patient treated with antithyroid drugs. The chain joins TRBV7-2 to TRBJ1-5; possibly TRBD1 for D (6 bases). The CDR3 loop is CASSSIRGLGLASPQHF. CDR3 nucleotide sequence: TGTGCCAGCAGCTCCATCAGGGGTTTAGGGTTAGCATCGCCCCAGCATTTT. The full variable domain, completed using reference TRBV7-2 and TRBJ1-5, is GAGVSQSPSNKVTEKGKDVELRCDPISGHTALYWYRQSLGQGLEFLIYFQGNSAPDKSGLPSDRFSAERTGGSVSTLTIQRTQQEDSAVYLCASSSIRGLGLASPQHFGDGTRLSIL.